These 27 T cell receptor beta chains originate from one sample sequenced in a study of OX40 agonist ivuxolimab in advanced cancers. Assay: immunoSEQ multiplex PCR; the TCRdb copy retains only in-frame clones and omits some. The table has roughly 100,000 clones, more than 80% seen once; the top ten hold about 7.7%. The material sequenced was CD4+ or CD8+ T cells sorted from blood, taken in a trial of the OX40 agonist ivuxolimab. All receptors come from an adult with an advanced solid tumor such as melanoma, head and neck, liver or kidney cancer.

J is TRBJ2-1 and V is TRBV7-3; D is unclear. CDR1 SGHTA and CDR2 FQGTGA come from the germline V gene. Trimming pared 1 base from V and 4 bases from J, leaving 5 bases between. The CDR3 is 13 amino acids. The CDR3 DNA reads TGTGCCAGCAGCTTAAATGGTTACAATGAGCAGTTCTTC. This encodes CASSLNGYNEQFF.

In its sample, this clone was seen once. The J gene is TRBJ2-2, the V gene TRBV5-4; D is ambiguous. V was clipped by 1 base and J by 6 bases, with 4 bases between them. The germline CDR1 and CDR2 sequences are SGHNT and YYREEE (reference sequence). The CDR3 has 12 residues. CDR3 region: CASSLPPGELFF. The CDR3 coding sequence is TGTGCCAGCAGCTTGCCCCCCGGGGAGCTGTTTTTT.

This rearrangement joins TRBV11-3 to TRBJ2-7, with D perhaps TRBD2 (6 bases). The germline V gene encodes CDR1 SGHNT and CDR2 YENEEA. This CDR3 is built from 16 residues. V lost 1 base and J lost 0, with 13 bases in between. The CDR3 DNA reads TGTGCCAGCAGCTTAGCTGGGACTTCGAGCTCCTACGAGCAGTACTTC. Amino acid sequence: CASSLAGTSSSYEQYF.

This CDR3 reads CASSYSGGNYGYTF. The CDR3 region has the DNA TGTGCCAGCAGTTACTCAGGGGGAAACTATGGCTACACCTTC. V usage is TRBV6-6 and J usage is TRBJ1-2, with a possible D match to TRBD1 (6 bases). The CDR3 sequence is 14 residues long. Trimming removed 0 bases from V and 2 bases from J, with 7 bases in between. Germline V gene sequence: CDR1 MNHNY, CDR2 SVGAGI (reference sequence).

This clone occurred a few times. CDR3 loop: CASSNRDSADTQYF. The CDR3 DNA reads TGTGCCAGCAGCAACCGGGACTCAGCAGATACGCAGTATTTT. The rearrangement links TRBV7-9 to TRBJ2-3; D may be TRBD2 (6 bases). The CDR3 spans 14 residues. Germline CDR1 and CDR2: SEHNR and FQNEAQ (reference sequence). Trimming took 5 bases from V and 4 from J, leaving 13 bases between them.

On this clone itself: Other nucleotide sequences from this sample produce the same CDR3. V usage is TRBV27 and J usage is TRBJ2-1; the D gene is possibly TRBD1 (6 bases). Germline-derived CDR1 and CDR2 are MNHEY and SMNVEV (reference sequence). The CDR3 loop spans 12 amino acids. Deletions cut 5 bases from V and 7 bases from J, with 9 bases between. The CDR3 sequence is CASSLQGNEQFF. CDR3 DNA sequence: TGTGCCAGCAGTCTCCAGGGGAATGAGCAGTTCTTC.

This clone was counted a single time. J is TRBJ2-1 and V is TRBV7-3; 8 nucleotides match TRBD2. Germline CDR1 SGHTA, CDR2 FQGTGA. This CDR3 contains 15 residues. V lost 5 bases and J lost 2; bases outside the gene matches: 5. CDR3 sequence (DNA): TGTGCCAGCAGCAGTCATAGCGGGGCCTACAATGAGCAGTTCTTC. It is translated as CASSSHSGAYNEQFF.

This clone was counted a single time. This chain joins TRBV7-3 and TRBJ1-1; D not resolved. The CDR3 is 14 residues long. The V gene lost 7 bases and the J gene lost 1 base, with 13 bases spanning the gap. Per the germline V gene, CDR1 is SGHTA and CDR2 is FQGTGA. DNA of the CDR3: TGTGCCAGCAAATCGAGACGGGAGAACACTGAAGCTTTCTTT. It is translated as CASKSRRENTEAFF. Full variable domain (rest looked up from reference TRBV7-3 and TRBJ1-1): GAGVSQTPSNKVTEKGKYVELRCDPISGHTALYWYRQSLGQGPEFLIYFQGTGAADDSGLPNDRFFAVRPEGSVSTLKIQRTERGDSAVYLCASKSRRENTEAFFGQGTRLTVV.

This clone appeared a single time. The chain couples TRBV6-1 to TRBJ2-3; 8 bases match TRBD2. CDR3 length: 13 residues. Germline assignment: CDR1 MNHNS and CDR2 SASEGT. V shed 8 bases and J 3 bases; nucleotides not matched to a gene: 4. CDR3 sequence reads: CASERENTDTQYF. The CDR3 DNA reads as TGTGCCAGCGAGCGGGAGAATACAGATACGCAGTATTTT.

The chain couples TRBV5-4 to TRBJ1-2, with D tentatively TRBD1 (6 bases). There are 14 residues in the CDR3. Germline CDR1 reads SGHNT; CDR2 reads YYREEE (reference sequence). V lost 4 bases and J 3 bases, leaving 13 bases between the germline ends. CDR3 protein: CASSNGQIHYGYTF. For the CDR3, the DNA is TGTGCCAGCAGCAACGGACAGATCCACTATGGCTACACCTTC.

J is TRBJ2-5 and V is TRBV6-1, with 12 bases fitting TRBD1. CDR1 MNHNS and CDR2 SASEGT come from the germline V gene. This CDR3 is built from 16 residues. V gave up 2 bases and J gave up 4 bases; unmatched junction bases: 5. CDR3 region: CASSELGQGAVETQYF. CDR3 DNA: TGTGCCAGCAGTGAATTGGGACAGGGGGCTGTAGAGACCCAGTACTTC.

This chain uses TRBV7-9 with TRBJ2-3; 10 positions agree with TRBD2. Germline V gives CDR1 SEHNR, CDR2 FQNEAQ (reference sequence). J lost 3 bases, V lost 6 bases, and 6 bases had no gene match. The CDR3 spans 15 residues. The CDR3 spells CASSQSGRETDTQYF. DNA of the CDR3: TGTGCCAGCAGTCAAAGCGGGAGGGAAACAGATACGCAGTATTTT.

V usage is TRBV6-1 and J usage is TRBJ1-2; weak D call: TRBD1 (5 bases). The CDR3 extends over 14 amino acids. The V end lost 6 bases, the J end lost 1 base, and 12 bases lay between the germline ends. Germline CDR1 and CDR2: MNHNS and SASEGT. The CDR3 DNA is TGTGCCAGCAGGGGGGGGGTCATTAACTATGGCTACACCTTC. This sequence encodes CASRGGVINYGYTF.

The rearrangement joins TRBV5-8 to TRBJ1-2; tentative D call: TRBD1 (5 bases). Germline V gene sequence: CDR1 SGHTS, CDR2 YDEGEE. The length of the CDR3 is 16 residues. V dropped 0 bases and J dropped 2 bases, with 14 bases sitting between them. The CDR3 bases are TGTGCCAGCAGCTTGGTTTTCCGGACAATGAACTATGGCTACACCTTC. Its translation is CASSLVFRTMNYGYTF.

The chain employs TRBV15 and TRBJ2-7; D not resolved. The CDR3 totals 14 residues. The V gene's germline CDR1 is LNHNV and CDR2 YYDKDF (reference sequence). Trimming removed 1 base from V and 3 bases from J, with 10 bases in between. Here the CDR3 reads CATSRVRQNYEQYF. The CDR3 region has the DNA TGTGCCACCAGCAGAGTAAGGCAAAACTACGAGCAGTACTTC.

Regarding this clone: The same CDR3 can be traced to other DNA sequences in this sample. V usage is TRBV20-1 and J usage is TRBJ1-1; D is unclear. Trimming left V 2 bases short and J 7 bases short, with 8 bases between. This CDR3 is built from 11 residues. CDR1 and CDR2 from the germline V gene are DFQATT and SNEGSKA (reference sequence). The CDR3: CSARILNEAFF. CDR3 coding DNA: TGCAGTGCTAGAATCCTTAATGAAGCTTTCTTT.

The chain couples TRBV11-3 to TRBJ2-7, with a weak D call TRBD2 (6 bases). From germline, CDR1 is SGHNT and CDR2 YENEEA. Trimming took 6 bases from V and 3 from J, leaving 9 bases between them. The CDR3 totals 12 residues. CDR3 protein: CASSQDYYEQYF. CDR3 coding DNA: TGTGCCAGCAGTCAGGACTACTACGAGCAGTACTTC.

This chain uses TRBV6-5 with TRBJ1-2; tentatively, D is TRBD1 (6 bases). The ends were cut back, 0 bases at V and 2 bases at J, with 7 bases in the middle. In germline, CDR1 is MNHEY, CDR2 SVGAGI. The CDR3 sequence is 14 residues long. The DNA for the CDR3 is TGTGCCAGCAGTTACTCAGGGGGAAACTATGGCTACACCTTC. It codes for CASSYSGGNYGYTF.

The V gene is TRBV9, the J gene TRBJ1-4; D may be TRBD1 (5 bases). CDR1 and CDR2 (germline): SGDLS, YYNGEE. V lost 0 bases, J lost 2 bases, and 5 bases lay in between. The CDR3 has 14 amino acids. CDR3 coding DNA: TGTGCCAGCAGCGTAGGGGACACTAATGAAAAACTGTTTTTT. It translates to CASSVGDTNEKLFF.

The chain is built from TRBV10-2 and TRBJ1-1, with D maybe TRBD1 (6 bases). The V end was cut by 2 bases, the J end by 5 bases, with 12 bases between. Germline loops: CDR1 WSHSY, CDR2 SAAADI. The CDR3 runs 14 residues. DNA of the CDR3: TGCGCCAGCAGTGAGCTTGGGGGCGCTACTGAAGCTTTCTTT. It specifies CASSELGGATEAFF.

V and J are TRBV7-9 and TRBJ2-5; D gene unclear. The CDR3 consists of 13 residues. V lost 6 bases and J 1 base, leaving 9 bases between the germline ends. From germline, CDR1 is SEHNR and CDR2 FQNEAQ (reference sequence). The CDR3 DNA is TGTGCCAGCAGTCAAAATACCCAAGAGACCCAGTACTTC. It is translated as CASSQNTQETQYF.

This clone was seen only a few times. This chain connects TRBV28 to TRBJ1-5, with D possibly matching TRBD1 (5 bases). The CDR3 contains 13 residues. Germline V gives CDR1 MDHEN, CDR2 SYDVKM. V was clipped by 6 bases and J by 6 bases, with 12 bases between them. The CDR3 DNA reads TGTGCCAGCAGACCAATGGGGGGTCAGCCCCAGCATTTT. Its protein product is CASRPMGGQPQHF.

CDR3 amino acids: CASSAQVGTEAFF. The CDR3 DNA is TGTGCCAGCAGCGCCCAGGTGGGCACTGAAGCTTTCTTT. V usage is TRBV9 and J usage is TRBJ1-1; the D is unclear. Between the trimmed V and J ends, which lost 3 bases and 4 bases, there was a span of 10 bases. CDR3 length equals 13 residues. Germline assignment: CDR1 SGDLS and CDR2 YYNGEE. The full variable domain, in which reference TRBV9 and TRBJ1-1 provide the parts outside the CDR3, is DSGVTQTPKHLITATGQRVTLRCSPRSGDLSVYWYQQSLDQGLQFLIQYYNGEERAKGNILERFSAQQFPDLHSELNLSSLELGDSALYFCASSAQVGTEAFFGQGTRLTVV.

The chain links TRBV7-9 to TRBJ1-5, with D tentatively TRBD1 (5 bases). There are 14 residues in the CDR3. Deletions cut 5 bases from V and 5 bases from J, with 13 bases between. Germline values: CDR1 SEHNR, CDR2 FQNEAQ (reference sequence). CDR3 sequence (DNA): TGTGCCAGCAGCCCCGGGGGGGGAGATCAGCCCCAGCATTTT. It codes for CASSPGGGDQPQHF.

V and J are TRBV7-9 and TRBJ2-2, with D perhaps TRBD1 or TRBD2 (5 bases each). Germline CDR1 is SEHNR and CDR2 is FQNEAQ (reference sequence). Trimming shortened V by 7 bases and J by 4 bases, and 16 bases separated the two germline ends. CDR3 length: 15 amino acids. In DNA, the CDR3 is TGTGCCAGCACCTCGGGTGTCGGGGCCACCGGGGAGCTGTTTTTT. Its translation: CASTSGVGATGELFF.

The V and J genes are TRBV6-4 and TRBJ2-3, with 9 bases fitting TRBD1. The germline V gene has CDR1 MRHNA and CDR2 SNTAGT. V gave up 6 bases and J gave up 3 bases; unmatched junction bases: 7. The CDR3 is 15 amino acids. The CDR3, as DNA: TGTGCCAGCAGCTCCGGGACAGGGAATACAGATACGCAGTATTTT. It codes for CASSSGTGNTDTQYF.

This chain links TRBV11-2 with TRBJ2-6, with unresolved D. V lost 7 bases to trimming and J lost 4 bases, with 23 bases between them. CDR1 and CDR2 (germline): SGHAT, FQNNGV. This CDR3 has 18 residues. CDR3 DNA: TGTGCCAGCAAGTCGCCTGTCACCACGAGCTACGGGGCCAACGTCCTGACTTTC. This sequence encodes CASKSPVTTSYGANVLTF.